The subject of this entry is one T cell receptor beta chain. Antigen unknown. This sample is drawn from a study of cytomegalovirus exposure and HLA in healthy donors. In the study overall: A previous analysis identified approximately 120 million unique TCR beta sequences derived from around 200 million T cells.

The trim removed 7 bases at V and 6 bases at J, leaving 6 bases unmatched. Looked up from germline, CDR1 is SGHRS and CDR2 is YFSETQ. The CDR3 length is 12 residues. The PCR contained 60 Vbeta and 13 Jbeta primers. Clones were sequenced by immunoSEQ multiplex PCR, and TCRdb holds only the in-frame ones, with some missing. The data contain some 69,000 clones, approximately 70% of them seen just once; the ten biggest clones take up 12% to 15%. Study-wide results and caveats: The authors enumerated over 150 TCR beta chains as linked to cytomegalovirus. V- and J-gene trimming in TCR beta was tied to a missense DCLRE1C variant by an analysis performed later.

This chain uses TRBV5-1 with TRBJ2-7; the match to TRBD1 covers 8 bases. Material for sequencing was PBMCs. This receptor was taken from a male donor in good health and CMV-seropositive. CDR3 coding DNA: TGCGCCAGCCGTGACAGGGGTCGCGAGCAGTACTTC. Residues: CASRDRGREQYF. Together with reference TRBV5-1 and TRBJ2-7, the CDR3 gives the full variable domain: KAGVTQTPRYLIKTRGQQVTLSCSPISGHRSVSWYQQTPGQGLQFLFEYFSETQRNKGNFPGRFSGRQFSNSRSEMNVSTLELGDSALYLCASRDRGREQYFGPGTRLTVT.